This T cell receptor beta chain came from a study of PD-1 blockade in classical Hodgkin lymphoma. Study-level points and caveats: Newly diagnosed patients had diversity similar to the baseline diversity of complete responders. By C4D1 there was a significant rise in CD4+ TCR diversity but not in CD8+ TCR diversity. The study reported lower baseline TCR diversity in newly diagnosed patients than in healthy donors.

Worth noting for this clone: What it binds is unknown.

The data were produced by immunoSEQ multiplex PCR, yet TCRdb's version contains in-frame clones alone and is incomplete. The sample contains approximately 41,000 clones, around 64% of which appear only once. Sample time point: cycle 4 day 1 (C4D1), after six to seven weeks of nivolumab. Patients all relapsed after autologous stem cell transplantation, and there was variation in brentuximab vedotin exposure. Best responses included complete response and partial response; otherwise, the best response was progressive disease. V was pared by 3 bases and J by 1 base, with 3 bases of the junction left unmatched. This CDR3 spans 15 amino acids. Germline assignment: CDR1 MNHEY and CDR2 SMNVEV (reference sequence).

This sequence joins TRBV27 and TRBJ2-3, with TRBD1 matching 8 bases. Sequencing was performed on peripheral blood mononuclear cells (PBMCs), taken before the fourth cycle of nivolumab. This TCR came from a human donor with classical Hodgkin lymphoma. The CDR3 nucleotides are TGTGCCAGCAGTTTCCTGGGACAGGGCACAGATACGCAGTATTTT. Translating gives CASSFLGQGTDTQYF.